The TCR beta chain under discussion was sequenced for a study of shared clonotypes between healthy human individuals. The donors were adults (healthy and HIV-negative) with no recent acute infections or vaccinations. About this clone itself: Its antigen is undetermined.

Only in-frame clones appear in the TCRdb table, and some are missing; sequencing was by immunoSEQ multiplex PCR. The table records 2 million to 2.5 million clones, more than 85% of them present only once. With 4 bases removed from V and 8 bases from J, the gap between germline ends came to 6 bases. Germline lookup yields CDR1 MGHDK and CDR2 SYGVNS. The CDR3 extends over 11 amino acids. Regarding the study as a whole: Sharing across a handful of donors was seen in around 5% of naive CD4 clonotypes.

The specimen sequenced was naive CD4+ T cells from PBMCs. Subset specified: CD45RA+ positively selected. The V and J genes are TRBV25-1 and TRBJ1-3, with D hard to call. The sequence was collected from a man younger than 35 in good health. Some clones in this sample may be carry-over from other donors' samples. In DNA form, the CDR3 reads TGTGCCAGCAGTGTGGGAGACACCATATATTTT. Translation gives CASSVGDTIYF. Combining the CDR3 with reference TRBV25-1 and TRBJ1-3 gives the whole variable domain EADIYQTPRYLVIGTGKKITLECSQTMGHDKMYWYQQDPGMELHLIHYSYGVNSTEKGDLSSESTVSRIRTEHFPLTLESARPSHTSQYLCASSVGDTIYFGEGSWLTVV.